This T cell receptor (beta chain) comes out of a study of beta chain features in type 1 diabetes (dated by TCRdb to 2016 to 2019). As for the study more broadly: Mean age, gender distribution, total cell number and subset yield did not differ between patients and healthy donors. The study compared the TCRB repertoires of sorted circulating CD4+ T cell subsets in recently diagnosed type 1 diabetes patients with those in matched healthy donors. Whereas all 30 or so donors provided naive and central memory subsets, regulatory and stem cell-like memory subsets were isolated from just 8 patients and about eight healthy donors. A total of approximately 110,000,000 sorted cells were examined across all samples, and a strong correlation was observed between cell number per subset and RNA yield. Points the paper makes about the study in general: Because the HLA sub-analyses included only small numbers of individuals, any influence of HLA type on TCRB rearrangement was left unresolved. Naive, central memory and regulatory TCRB repertoires appeared more similar among patients than among healthy donors. A moderate but significant shortening of TCRB CDR3 length was observed in type 1 diabetes patients in all four CD4+ subsets. At VDJ recombination sites, type 1 diabetes patients had fewer insertions and more deleted nucleotides, which implies abnormalities in thymic rearrangement. Shorter templates might have been favored by PCR, but patient and control samples were amplified and corrected together, so both groups would have been affected equally by any skew. Sequencing cDNA rather than genomic DNA could over-represent highly expressing activated cells, although activation and CD3 levels did not differ between groups.

This clone appeared a few times. This receptor's antigen is unknown. Per-base qualities were not stored, and no clone one base away is much larger. Other DNA sequences in this specimen translate into the identical CDR3. The entire amount of isolated RNA was reverse transcribed using the High Capacity cDNA Reverse Transcription Kit, so the sequenced TCRB transcripts were expressed ones. Naive, central memory and regulatory T cell samples underwent deep immunoSEQ sequencing, averaging around 4 million total reads per sample. Sorted cells were lysed in RLT buffer and RNA was extracted with DNase-treated RNeasy Micro or Mini kits, depending on cell number. To prevent cross-contamination, every cell subset was processed on its own, while patient and healthy donor samples were processed together. The immunoSEQ multiplex PCR was used to amplify TCRB sequences from cDNA, generating 87-bp fragments that spanned the CDR3 region. Amplicons were sequenced on the Illumina HiSeq platform. Under the source paper's analysis protocol: PCR bias was computationally corrected using synthetic template baselines, reads within Hamming distance 2 were collapsed, and singletons that could not be merged were discarded. Reads were aligned against IMGT so that V, D and J genes, CDR3 length and insertions or deletions at six rearrangement sites could be assigned. Within each subset, clonotype counts were normalized to the number of sorted cells before true diversity and Gini coefficients were calculated with the tcR R package. Repertoire sharing was quantified using the overlap coefficient calculated on TCRB nucleotide sequences. The clones in this table, taken by TCRdb from immuneACCESS, are in-frame only. Not every clone is retained; where verified, under half of the shortfall comes from an unresolved V gene, and the cause of the rest is unknown. V, J and clone size reflect that table, while D and trimming were determined from the DNA. Here the sample has a few hundred thousand clones; around 10% occur a single time. Over 0.45% of the sample goes to the ten largest clones.

A single peripheral blood draw of 95 to 150 mL on average was collected from each donor into heparinised tubes. A BD FACSAria II was used to sort naive, central memory, regulatory and stem cell-like memory CD4+ T cells with a panel that included CD45RO, CCR7, CD25, CD127, CD95 and CD27. Purity was above 95% for every sorted population. PBMCs were isolated right away by Lymphoprep density gradient centrifugation and were stained directly, without culture. So that batch effects would be minimized, each experiment stained and sorted samples in pairs, pairing one healthy donor with one patient. The TCR sequence derives from a man under 40 with type 1 diabetes. The sequenced sample consisted of central memory CD4+ T cells from blood.

Here is the DNA: TGTGCCAGCAGCTTTACGGATACGCAGTATTTT. Its translation reads: CASSFTDTQYF. Here the chain combines TRBV7-9 and TRBJ2-3, with the D segment identity uncertain. Cut back by 3 bases and 6 bases, the V and J ends lie 4 bases apart. Spanning cysteine to phenylalanine, the CDR3 consists of 11 amino acids. Just CDR3 DNA is preserved here, 33 bases in frame from base 1. The germline V gene encodes CDR1 SEHNR and CDR2 FQNEAQ (reference sequence).